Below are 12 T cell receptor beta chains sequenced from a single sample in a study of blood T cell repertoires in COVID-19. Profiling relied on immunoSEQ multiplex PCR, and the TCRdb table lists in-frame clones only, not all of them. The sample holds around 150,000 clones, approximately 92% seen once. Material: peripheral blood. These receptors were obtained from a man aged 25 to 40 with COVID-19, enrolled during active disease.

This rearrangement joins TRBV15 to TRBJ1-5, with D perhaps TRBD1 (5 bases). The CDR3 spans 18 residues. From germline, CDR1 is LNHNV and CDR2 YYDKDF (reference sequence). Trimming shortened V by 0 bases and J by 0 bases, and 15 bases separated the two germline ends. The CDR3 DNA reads TGTGCCACCAGCAGAGATGACAGCCAAGCTCATAGCAATCAGCCCCAGCATTTT. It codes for CATSRDDSQAHSNQPQHF.

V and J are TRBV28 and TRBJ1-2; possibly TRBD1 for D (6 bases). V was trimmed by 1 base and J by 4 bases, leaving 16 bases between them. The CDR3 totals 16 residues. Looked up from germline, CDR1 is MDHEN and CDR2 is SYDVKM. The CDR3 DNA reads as TGTGCCAGCAGTTTATCTCTAACAGGGACCTCCTATGGCTACACCTTC. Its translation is CASSLSLTGTSYGYTF.

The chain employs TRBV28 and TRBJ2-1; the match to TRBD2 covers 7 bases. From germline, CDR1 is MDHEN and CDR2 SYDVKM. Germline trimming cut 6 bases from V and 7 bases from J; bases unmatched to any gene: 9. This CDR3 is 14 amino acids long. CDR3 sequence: CASSRDGGWNEQFF. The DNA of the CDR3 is TGTGCCAGCAGCCGTGACGGGGGGTGGAATGAGCAGTTCTTC.

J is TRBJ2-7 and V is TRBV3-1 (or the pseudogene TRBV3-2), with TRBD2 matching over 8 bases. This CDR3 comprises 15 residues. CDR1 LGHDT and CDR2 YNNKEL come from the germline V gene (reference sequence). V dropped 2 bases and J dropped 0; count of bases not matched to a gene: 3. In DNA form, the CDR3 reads TGTGCCAGCAGCCAAACTAGCGGTGGCTCCTACGAGCAGTACTTC. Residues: CASSQTSGGSYEQYF.

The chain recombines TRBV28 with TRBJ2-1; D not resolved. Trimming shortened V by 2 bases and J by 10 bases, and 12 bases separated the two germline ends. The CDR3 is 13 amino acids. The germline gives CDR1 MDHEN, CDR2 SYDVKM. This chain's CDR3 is CASSLPVMQEQFF. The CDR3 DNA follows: TGTGCCAGCAGTTTACCCGTGATGCAGGAGCAGTTCTTC.

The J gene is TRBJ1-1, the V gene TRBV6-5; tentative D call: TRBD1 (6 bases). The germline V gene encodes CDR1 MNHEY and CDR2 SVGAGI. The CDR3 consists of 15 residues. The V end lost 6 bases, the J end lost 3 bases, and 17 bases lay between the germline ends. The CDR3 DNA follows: TGTGCCAGCAGCTCTTCCGGGACATGGGACACTGAAGCTTTCTTT. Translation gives CASSSSGTWDTEAFF.

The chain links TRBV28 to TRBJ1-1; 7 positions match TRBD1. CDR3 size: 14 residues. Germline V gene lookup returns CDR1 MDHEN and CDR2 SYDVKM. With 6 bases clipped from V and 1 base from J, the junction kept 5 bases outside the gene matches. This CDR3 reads CASRPGTANTEAFF. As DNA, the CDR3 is TGTGCCAGCAGGCCCGGGACAGCGAACACTGAAGCTTTCTTT.

The CDR3 bases are TGTGCCAGCAGTGAATCAGTTTATAACTATGGCTACACCTTC. This gives the protein CASSESVYNYGYTF. The chain is built from TRBV6-1 and TRBJ1-2; D ambiguous. CDR3 length equals 14 residues. The ends were cut back, 2 bases at V and 1 base at J, with 8 bases in the middle. Germline CDR1 reads MNHNS; CDR2 reads SASEGT.

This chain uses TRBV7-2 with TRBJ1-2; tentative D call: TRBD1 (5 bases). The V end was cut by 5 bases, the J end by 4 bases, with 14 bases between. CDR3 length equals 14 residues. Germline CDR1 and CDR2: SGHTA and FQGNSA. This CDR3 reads CASSPGGSGYGYTF. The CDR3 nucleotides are TGTGCCAGCAGCCCGGGGGGAAGTGGCTATGGCTACACCTTC. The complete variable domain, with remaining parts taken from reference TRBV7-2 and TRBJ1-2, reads GAGVSQSPSNKVTEKGKDVELRCDPISGHTALYWYRQSLGQGLEFLIYFQGNSAPDKSGLPSDRFSAERTGGSVSTLTIQRTQQEDSAVYLCASSPGGSGYGYTFGSGTRLTVV.

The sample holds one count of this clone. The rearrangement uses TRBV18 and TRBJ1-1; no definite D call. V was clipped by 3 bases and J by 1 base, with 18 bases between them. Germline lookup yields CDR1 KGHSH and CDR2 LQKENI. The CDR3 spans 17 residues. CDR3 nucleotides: TGTGCCAGCTCACCTCTCCCGGGTGAGGGCGGGAACACTGAAGCTTTCTTT. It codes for CASSPLPGEGGNTEAFF.

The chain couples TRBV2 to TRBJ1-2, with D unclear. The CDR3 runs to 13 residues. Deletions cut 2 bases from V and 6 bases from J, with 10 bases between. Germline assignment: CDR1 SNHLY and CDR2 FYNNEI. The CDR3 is CASSERRVDGYTF. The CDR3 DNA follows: TGTGCCAGCAGTGAACGGAGGGTTGATGGCTACACCTTC. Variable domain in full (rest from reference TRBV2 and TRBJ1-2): EPEVTQTPSHQVTQMGQEVILRCVPISNHLYFYWYRQILGQKVEFLVSFYNNEISEKSEIFDDQFSVERPDGSNFTLKIRSTKLEDSAMYFCASSERRVDGYTFGSGTRLTVV.

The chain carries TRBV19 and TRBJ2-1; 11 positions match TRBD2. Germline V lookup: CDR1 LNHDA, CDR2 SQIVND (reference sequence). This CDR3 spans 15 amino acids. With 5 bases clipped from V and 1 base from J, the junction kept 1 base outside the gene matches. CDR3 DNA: TGTGCCAGTAGTGCTAGCGGGAGGTCCTACAATGAGCAGTTCTTC. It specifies CASSASGRSYNEQFF. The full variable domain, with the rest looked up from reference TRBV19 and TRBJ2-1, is DGGITQSPKYLFRKEGQNVTLSCEQNLNHDAMYWYRQDPGQGLRLIYYSQIVNDFQKGDIAEGYSVSREKKESFPLTVTSAQKNPTAFYLCASSASGRSYNEQFFGPGTRLTVL.